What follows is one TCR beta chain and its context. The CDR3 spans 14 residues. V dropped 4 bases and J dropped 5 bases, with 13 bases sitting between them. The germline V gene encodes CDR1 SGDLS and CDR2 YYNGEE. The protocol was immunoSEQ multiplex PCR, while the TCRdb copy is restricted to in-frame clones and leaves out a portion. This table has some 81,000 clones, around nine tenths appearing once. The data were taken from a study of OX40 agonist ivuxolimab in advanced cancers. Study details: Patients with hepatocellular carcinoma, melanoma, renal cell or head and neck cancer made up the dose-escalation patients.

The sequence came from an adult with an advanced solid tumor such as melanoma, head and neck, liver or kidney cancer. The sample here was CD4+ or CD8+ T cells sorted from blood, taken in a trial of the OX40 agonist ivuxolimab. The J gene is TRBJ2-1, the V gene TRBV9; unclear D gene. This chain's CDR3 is CASSIRAADNEQFF. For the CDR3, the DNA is TGTGCCAGCAGCATCCGGGCGGCGGACAATGAGCAGTTCTTC.